The 2 T cell receptor beta chains below come from one sample, sequenced in a study of human T cells and chemical hapten exposure (dated by TCRdb to 2020 to 2023). Library preparation used RACE. This sample was sequenced with a NextSeq 500. TCRdb trimmed the raw reads at Q25, called clones with MiXCR and kept productive beta chains. For every CDR3 protein sequence, its rows merge into one entry that carries the most common genes and DNA. Within this sample are 85,000 to 95,000 distinct CDR3 sequences, with 11% of them counted one time only. 2.2% of the sample goes to the ten largest clones. The sample's time point, from its label and the paper: patch test 2, 6 weeks after DPC sensitization. Sample treatment or condition, as interpreted from the label and publication: therapeutic diphenylcyclopropenone sensitization with weekly scalp DPC. The sequences come from whole blood, collected in connection with sensitization to the hapten diphenylcyclopropenone (DPC). The receptors originated from a man in his forties with alopecia areata. Some clones in this sample may be carry-over from other donors' samples.

The V call is TRBV29-1, the J call TRBJ2-5; tentatively, D is TRBD1 (5 bases). CDR1 is SQVTM, CDR2 ANQGSEA, per germline. This CDR3 is 13 amino acids long. V lost 5 bases, J lost 0 bases, and 10 bases lay in between. CDR3 nucleotides: TGCAGCGTTCCGACAGTGTACCAAGAGACCCAGTACTTC. Amino acids: CSVPTVYQETQYF.

With respect to this clonotype: This sequence may be a read error, since a much larger clone differs from it by one base. No conserved phenylalanine or tryptophan ends this CDR3, so it is likely a read error. The V and J genes are TRBV5-1 and TRBJ2-4, with D possibly matching TRBD1 (6 bases). The V end lost 3 bases, the J end lost 6 bases, and 16 bases lay between the germline ends. CDR3 length: 15 residues. CDR1 and CDR2 (germline): SGHRS, YFSETQ. The CDR3 region is CASSSKTGSRNIQYS. The DNA for the CDR3 is TGCGCCAGCAGCTCTAAGACAGGATCGAGAAACATTCAGTACTCC.